The 23 T cell receptor beta chains given below trace back to one sample, sequenced in a study of CD8+ T cells in alopecia areata. Sequencing relied on a cDNA template that was reverse transcribed from extracted RNA. Clones were sequenced by immunoSEQ multiplex PCR, and TCRdb holds only the in-frame ones, with some missing. There are approximately 120,000 clones in the sample; roughly 55% occur only once, and 4.5% to 6% lies in the top ten. As for treatment: oral pan-JAK inhibitor, 5-10 mg twice daily. This material consisted of CD4+ T cells sorted from blood, taken at week 4, from a patient treated with tofacitinib. These receptors all come from a human donor with alopecia areata.

This sequence joins TRBV9 and TRBJ2-7; 8 bases match TRBD2. V was pared by 3 bases and J by 3 bases, with 5 bases of the junction left unmatched. Germline V gene data show CDR1 as SGDLS and CDR2 as YYNGEE. This CDR3 has 14 residues. CDR3 bases: TGTGCCAGCAGCGAACTAGCGGAAAACTACGAGCAGTACTTC. Amino acids: CASSELAENYEQYF. The complete variable domain, with remaining parts taken from reference TRBV9 and TRBJ2-7, reads DSGVTQTPKHLITATGQRVTLRCSPRSGDLSVYWYQQSLDQGLQFLIQYYNGEERAKGNILERFSAQQFPDLHSELNLSSLELGDSALYFCASSELAENYEQYFGPGTRLTVT.

The sample holds a few counts of this clone. The rearrangement joins TRBV29-1 to TRBJ2-2, with 7 bases fitting TRBD1. V trimming: 4 bases; J trimming: 1 base; junction bases outside the gene matches: 3. Germline values: CDR1 SQVTM, CDR2 ANQGSEA. The CDR3 consists of 14 residues. The CDR3 here is CSVGRTGNTGELFF. The CDR3 DNA is TGCAGCGTTGGGCGGACAGGGAACACCGGGGAGCTGTTTTTT.

V gene TRBV10-3 combines with J gene TRBJ2-2; 14 bases are a match to TRBD2. Germline CDR1 is ENHRY and CDR2 is SYGVKD. The J segment lost 4 bases and the V segment lost 7 bases, leaving 8 bases of the junction unmatched. The CDR3 extends over 17 amino acids. CDR3 sequence (DNA): TGTGCCATCAAACCGGGACTAGCGGGAGTAGGCACCGGGGAGCTGTTTTTT. Protein: CAIKPGLAGVGTGELFF.

The V and J genes are TRBV6-5 and TRBJ2-6; weak D call: TRBD1 (6 bases). V was trimmed by 0 bases and J by 12 bases, leaving 12 bases between them. CDR3 length equals 14 residues. CDR1 and CDR2 from the germline V gene are MNHEY and SVGAGI. The CDR3 region is CASSYSNRESVLTF. CDR3 in DNA: TGTGCCAGCAGTTACTCGAACAGGGAGTCCGTCCTGACTTTC.

The gene calls are TRBV9 and TRBJ2-7; 7 bases agree with TRBD2. Losses at the gene ends were 4 bases for V and 5 bases for J; bases not matched to a gene: 6. CDR1 is SGDLS, CDR2 YYNGEE, per germline. This CDR3 region has 13 residues. CDR3 nucleotide sequence: TGTGCCAGCAGCACCCTGACTAGCCACGAGCAGTACTTC. It specifies CASSTLTSHEQYF.

The rearrangement uses TRBV29-1 and TRBJ1-6; possible D gene TRBD1, 5 bases. CDR3 length: 12 amino acids. From germline, CDR1 is SQVTM and CDR2 ANQGSEA. Trimming pared 4 bases from V and 8 bases from J, leaving 9 bases between. CDR3 in amino acids: CSVGGRDSPLHF. In DNA form, the CDR3 reads TGCAGCGTTGGGGGCAGGGATTCACCCCTCCACTTT.

This clone was seen a handful of times. This sequence joins TRBV25-1 and TRBJ2-7; D gene uncertain. Between the trimmed V and J ends, which lost 2 bases and 3 bases, there was a span of 2 bases. Germline V gene sequence: CDR1 MGHDK, CDR2 SYGVNS. This CDR3 spans 11 amino acids. This CDR3 reads CASSEHYEQYF. CDR3 nucleotides: TGTGCCAGCAGTGAACACTACGAGCAGTACTTC.

The genes are TRBV5-4 and TRBJ1-2; D gene unclear. Germline V gene lookup returns CDR1 SGHNT and CDR2 YYREEE (reference sequence). The CDR3 totals 14 residues. Trimming took off 6 bases at V and 7 bases at J, with 19 bases between the two ends. CDR3 DNA: TGTGCCAGCACCAAGACCGGGGTTCCTACTGGCTACACCTTC. Residues: CASTKTGVPTGYTF.

As for this clone: This sample also contains other DNA sequences that code for the same CDR3. The V call is TRBV30, the J call TRBJ2-7; tentatively, D is TRBD2 (5 bases). CDR1 is GTSNPN and CDR2 is SVGIG in the germline V gene (reference sequence). The CDR3 sequence is 11 residues long. V was trimmed by 4 bases and J by 2 bases, leaving 6 bases between them. Here the CDR3 DNA reads TGTGCCTGGAAGGGAGCCTACGAGCAGTACTTC. Translating it yields CAWKGAYEQYF. The variable domain in full, with the rest retrieved from reference TRBV30 and TRBJ2-7, is SQTIHQWPATLVQPVGSPLSLECTVEGTSNPNLYWYRQAAGRGLQLLFYSVGIGQISSEVPQNLSASRPQDRQFILSSKKLLLSDSGFYLCAWKGAYEQYFGPGTRLTVT.

The chain carries TRBV29-1 and TRBJ1-2, with a tentative D call TRBD1 (6 bases). The germline V and J ends were trimmed by 4 bases and 5 bases, with 14 bases remaining between them. This CDR3 contains 13 residues. Germline CDR1 and CDR2: SQVTM and ANQGSEA. CDR3 sequence reads: CSVGGRGRYGYTF. The CDR3 DNA sequence: TGCAGCGTTGGGGGCAGGGGCCGATATGGCTACACCTTC.

This rearrangement joins TRBV30 to TRBJ1-5, with D possibly being TRBD1 (6 bases). The CDR3 spans 13 residues. Germline-derived CDR1 and CDR2 are GTSNPN and SVGIG (reference sequence). Trimming cost V 3 bases and J 6 bases, with 12 bases left between them. This CDR3 reads CAWSQGFGQPQHF. CDR3 DNA: TGTGCCTGGAGCCAGGGGTTCGGTCAGCCCCAGCATTTT.

This sequence joins TRBV19 and TRBJ2-7; no clear D. This CDR3 has 14 residues. In germline, CDR1 is LNHDA, CDR2 SQIVND (reference sequence). Trimming removed 5 bases from V and 2 bases from J, with 13 bases in between. The CDR3 sequence is CASSLQRRAYEQYF. The DNA for the CDR3 is TGTGCCAGTAGTCTTCAGAGAAGAGCCTACGAGCAGTACTTC.

This clone has just a few counts. The CDR3 DNA reads as TGTGCCTGGGCTTGGAACTATGGCTACACCTTC. Translation gives CAWAWNYGYTF. The chain links TRBV30 to TRBJ1-2, with D unresolved. The germline V and J ends were trimmed by 5 bases and 2 bases, with 6 bases remaining between them. The CDR3 contains 11 residues. In germline, CDR1 is GTSNPN, CDR2 SVGIG (reference sequence).

This chain links TRBV20-1 with TRBJ1-1, with a tentative D call TRBD1 (6 bases). V lost 7 bases, J lost 4 bases, and 10 bases lay in between. Germline V CDR1 and CDR2: DFQATT, SNEGSKA (reference sequence). CDR3 length: 11 residues. CDR3 bases: TGCAGTGTTGACAGGCGCACTGAAGCTTTCTTT. It translates to CSVDRRTEAFF.

In this sample, this clone turned up a few times. This chain links TRBV20-1 with TRBJ2-5, with D tentatively TRBD1 or TRBD2 (5 bases each). Per germline, CDR1 DFQATT and CDR2 SNEGSKA (reference sequence). The CDR3 length is 11 residues. Trimming took off 5 bases at V and 14 bases at J, with 18 bases between the two ends. DNA for the CDR3: TGCAGTGCTGATTCGACCGGGACGAAATACTTC. Residues: CSADSTGTKYF.

The count of this clone is one. The chain uses TRBV7-2 and TRBJ1-6; no firm D call. CDR3 length: 12 residues. Germline V gene lookup returns CDR1 SGHTA and CDR2 FQGNSA. Trimming stripped 1 base from V and 14 bases from J, with 9 bases between. DNA of the CDR3: TGTGCCAGCAGCTTAGAAACTAGAGCCCTCCACTTT. Translated: CASSLETRALHF.

The chain couples TRBV10-3 to TRBJ2-5; no firm D call. The V gene lost 0 bases and the J gene lost 2 bases, with 7 bases spanning the gap. There are 14 residues in the CDR3. CDR1 and CDR2 from the germline V gene are ENHRY and SYGVKD. The CDR3: CAISESVGQETQYF. The CDR3 DNA reads TGTGCCATCAGTGAGTCGGTAGGACAAGAGACCCAGTACTTC.

This chain links TRBV29-1 with TRBJ2-1; 11 bases align to TRBD2. Germline values: CDR1 SQVTM, CDR2 ANQGSEA. The CDR3 runs 16 residues. After removal of 2 bases from V and 4 bases from J, the junction contained 7 bases not matched to a gene. CDR3 amino acids: CSVEKSSGGMYNEQFF. CDR3 sequence (DNA): TGCAGCGTTGAAAAATCTAGCGGGGGGATGTACAATGAGCAGTTCTTC.

The rearrangement joins TRBV19 to TRBJ1-1; D is ambiguous. V lost 1 base, J lost 0 bases, and 15 bases lay in between. Germline values: CDR1 LNHDA, CDR2 SQIVND (reference sequence). This CDR3 is 17 amino acids long. The CDR3 nucleotides read TGTGCCAGTAGTATAGCAGCCAGGCCCACCATGAACACTGAAGCTTTCTTT. Translation gives CASSIAARPTMNTEAFF.

This clone was recorded only once. The chain combines TRBV29-1 with TRBJ2-3, with TRBD1 as a possible D gene (6 bases). The germline V gene has CDR1 SQVTM and CDR2 ANQGSEA. The CDR3 is 15 residues long. The V and J ends lost 0 bases and 3 bases respectively, with 13 bases between them. DNA of the CDR3: TGCAGCGTTGAAGATTTCAGGGGTCGGACAGATACGCAGTATTTT. This gives the protein CSVEDFRGRTDTQYF.

The CDR3 loop reads CASRLQDTQYF. DNA for the CDR3: TGTGCCAGCAGGCTACAAGATACGCAGTATTTT. The chain uses TRBV2 and TRBJ2-3; D is unclear. V was trimmed by 6 bases and J by 5 bases, leaving 6 bases between them. This CDR3 is 11 amino acids long. Germline CDR1 SNHLY, CDR2 FYNNEI.

The gene calls are TRBV7-2 and TRBJ1-5; 7 bases map to TRBD1. The CDR3 contains 15 residues. Germline trimming cut 5 bases from V and 4 bases from J; bases unmatched to any gene: 8. Germline V lookup: CDR1 SGHTA, CDR2 FQGNSA. CDR3 nucleotide sequence: TGTGCCAGCAGCCTCGGGGGACAGAGAAATCAGCCCCAGCATTTT. This gives the protein CASSLGGQRNQPQHF.

Remarks on this clone: Other DNA sequences within the sample encode an identical CDR3. This chain links TRBV5-6 with TRBJ2-5; tentative D call: TRBD1 (6 bases). This CDR3 has 13 residues. V was pared by 0 bases and J by 4 bases, with 7 bases between. Germline assignment: CDR1 SGHDT and CDR2 YYEEEE. DNA of the CDR3: TGTGCCAGCAGCTTGGGAGGGGGAGAGACCCAGTACTTC. Its translation: CASSLGGGETQYF.